This TCR beta chain originates from a study of blood T cell repertoires in COVID-19. Method: immunoSEQ multiplex PCR; TCRdb's copy keeps in-frame clones and lacks some. This sample carries about 160,000 clones, around 85% of them seen once, and the ten largest clones take 3.3%. Germline loops: CDR1 SGHTA, CDR2 FQGTGA. The ends were cut back, 2 bases at V and 7 bases at J, with 8 bases in the middle. The CDR3 is 12 amino acids. Specimen: peripheral blood. This sequence originates from a human donor with acute or convalescent COVID-19. The donor label of this sample is uncertain. The chain has TRBV7-3 and TRBJ1-1, with D tentatively TRBD1 (5 bases). The CDR3 sequence: CASSLGQGEAFF. The CDR3, as DNA: TGTGCCAGCAGCTTAGGGCAGGGTGAAGCTTTCTTT.